Given below is one T cell receptor beta chain in context. The data stem from a study of Tregs in tolerant kidney transplant recipients. Germline V gives CDR1 GTSNPN, CDR2 SVGIG (reference sequence). This CDR3 contains 17 residues. Germline trimming cut 0 bases from V and 4 bases from J; bases unmatched to any gene: 8. The assay was immunoSEQ multiplex PCR, and TCRdb's table has in-frame clones only and misses some. The table lists about 15,000 clones, more than 80% of them singletons. Unstimulated Tregs (CD4+CD25+CD127-) and CD4+CD25- non-Tregs were sorted from PBMCs. The receptor was derived from a human donor in good health. The material sequenced was CD8+ T cells from blood. This sequence joins TRBV30 and TRBJ2-3, with TRBD1 matching 12 bases. The DNA of the CDR3 is TGTGCCTGGAGTGTACTTTGGGACAGGGGGCCTGCAGATACGCAGTATTTT. It specifies CAWSVLWDRGPADTQYF.